This T cell receptor (beta chain) is from a study of cytomegalovirus exposure and HLA in healthy donors (dated by TCRdb to about 2017). Looking at the study overall: According to an earlier analysis of 587 of the donors, about 180 million T cells yielded some 120 million unique TCR beta sequences and about 300 Gb of sequence data. An early release that covered around 590 HLA-typed donors contained about 300 gigabases of sequencing data and roughly 84 million unique TCR sequences. The genetic ancestry cluster associated with self-reported Caucasian donors included about 81% of the 398 genotyped donors. The study aimed to test whether cataloging public T cell receptors could reveal signatures of past pathogen exposure. The study used immunosequencing to profile the T cell repertoires of 666 subjects and linked those repertoires to cytomegalovirus serostatus. A separate validation cohort of roughly 110 different subjects was used in addition to the approximately 610-subject first cohort. To predict cytomegalovirus infection status, the study combined high-throughput TCR immunosequencing, statistical association of individual TCRs with disease status, and machine learning. To study patterns of TCR occurrence, a later analysis re-analyzed previously published TCR beta repertoires from 666 donors and added high-resolution HLA genotyping. Rather than drawing on any new phenotypic data, the later analysis identified candidate immune exposures from TCR beta sequences and the way those sequences occurred across donors. An earlier analysis of some 600 of the donors applied high-throughput TCR beta sequencing to assess whether each TCR beta V gene segment acted as functional or pseudogenic. Donor age, sex, ethnicity and CMV serostatus were compiled together with the repertoire data. A later genetic analysis took genome-wide SNP genotypes for about 55% of the roughly 670 donors and used that subset as a discovery cohort. All discovery cohort repertoires had been generated on a single sequencing platform. Both class I and class II loci were covered by HLA typing, at four-digit resolution. The number of typed donors differed by locus: about 629-640 for A, B, C, DRB1 and DQB1; approximately 520 for DQA1; around 610 for DPA1; and some 450 for DPB1. Roughly five DR-DQ haplotypes were handled as single units for association and clustering, since linkage in the cohort was strong. Among 398 genotyped donors of the cohort, an average of roughly 230,000 unique TCR beta nucleotide sequences was sequenced per donor, of which 15% to 20% were non-productive. Overall study outcomes, separate from this receptor: The presence/absence analyses assumed that sequencing depth was roughly uniform across donors, and that assumption may not be true. A later analysis found that HLA-associated TCR beta chains were more clonally expanded and had lower generation probabilities than equally common non-associated chains. According to a later analysis, parvovirus B19, influenza, CMV and Epstein-Barr virus appeared linked to several top co-occurrence clusters. A group of highly shared sequence variants was considered likely to be a technical artifact of the sequencing pipeline. In an earlier analysis of 587 of the donors, most TCR beta V segments appeared in productive rearrangements about 87% or about 30% of the time, broadly matching IMGT annotations. It was suggested by the authors that the approach could potentially be generalized to other disease states and immunological phenotypes. Most TCR sequences were observed very rarely across donors, whereas some public TCRs were present in many individuals. In both the original and validation cohorts, the classifier was reported to diagnose cytomegalovirus status with high specificity and sensitivity. In a later analysis, some 18,000 TCR beta sequences were associated with specific HLA alleles at a false discovery rate of 0.05. V-gene and J-gene trimming of TCR beta chains was associated with a missense DCLRE1C variant in a later genetic analysis, and the association was replicated in an independent cohort. The only immune exposure information available for the cohort was CMV serostatus. When HLA alleles, especially DR and DQ, strongly co-occurred, attributing TCR associations to individual alleles was difficult. Because counts were too low, about 15 rarely observed V segments, including chromosome 9 orphons, were left out of the earlier analysis of roughly 600 of the donors. A few of the identified cytomegalovirus-associated TCR beta chains were confirmed in vitro to be specific for cytomegalovirus antigens. Compared with the roughly 600-donor mean, donors in an Asian-associated ancestry cluster had fewer N-insertions in productive TCRs, according to a later genetic analysis. Because some donors lacked HLA typing at each locus, the association tests relied only on the typed subset. According to a later analysis, TCR association rates differed among HLA loci, with DRB1 alleles showing the most associated TCRs and HLA-C alleles showing the fewest. In the study, 150 to 200 TCR beta chains were listed as associated with cytomegalovirus. A further reported finding was that TCR beta sequences accurately predicted the HLA-A and HLA-B alleles for most subjects in the first cohort. Only TCR beta chains were sequenced in this cohort, and the absence of alpha or paired-chain data limited detectable features. Linkage disequilibrium might explain the correlated functional status among segregating V segments, but an unknown experimental factor could not be excluded. A later analysis found that most CMV-associated TCR beta chains appeared HLA-restricted, with HLA associations seemingly driven largely by CMV exposure.

For this clone: It has no known antigen specificity. No base quality information exists; no much larger clone differs at one position.

The library was prepared using the immunoSEQ multiplex PCR assay. For the multiplex PCR, a mixture combining 60 forward primers for TCR Vbeta segments and 13 reverse primers for TCR Jbeta segments was used. The CDR3 region of rearranged TCR beta genes was amplified from genomic DNA by a multiplex PCR assay. Amplified TCR beta libraries were sequenced as 87-base-pair reads on the Illumina HiSeq System. The study's own analysis went as follows. A later analysis tallied roughly 76 million unique TCR beta chains across the 640 or so repertoires, and around 12 million of those chains were shared by two or more donors. A nearest-neighbor algorithm error-corrected the raw reads and collapsed the reads into unique sequences, merging closely related sequences to remove PCR and sequencing errors. To assign V, D and J gene segments, CDR3 sequences were aligned to IMGT reference sequences. For a sequence to be retained, a match of at least six nucleotides to both a V gene segment and a J gene segment was required. A rearrangement was called productive if the CDR3 had no stop codons and remained in frame with V and J, and every other rearrangement was called non-productive. CDR3 was defined by IMGT convention, running from the second conserved V-encoded cysteine to the conserved J-encoded phenylalanine. The earlier analysis of about 530 of the donors excluded any sequence lacking an unambiguous match to a single V gene segment. An earlier analysis of approximately 590 of the donors classified V segments as functional when productive rearrangements were above 56.7% and as segregating when the standard deviation between donors was above 5%. To diagnose cytomegalovirus status from the catalog of TCR beta chain sequences, a statistical classification framework was built. In a later analysis, V and J genes were assigned by comparing TCR nucleotide sequences against IMGT/GENE-DB human TR gene sequences. The TCRdist pipeline was used in a later analysis to assign CDR3 sequences and most-parsimonious VDJ recombination scenarios. In a later analysis, each TCR beta chain was defined by its CDR3 amino acid sequence together with its V-gene family, and reads without a unique V-gene family were excluded. To address suspected cross-contamination and a sequencing artifact, a later analysis removed 592 highly shared, low-generation-probability nucleotide sequences. A later analysis calculated a clonal expansion index for each public chain from normalized within-repertoire ranks of inferred template counts. In a later analysis, generation probabilities were computed with a VDJ recombination model fitted to out-of-frame rearrangements, and the resulting probabilities were checked against IGoR. In a later analysis, TCR-TCR, TCR-HLA and TCR-CMV co-occurrence was scored with hypergeometric tests, and a repertoire-size bias correction was applied to TCR pairs. In a later analysis, false discovery rates were estimated by permuting HLA or CMV assignments 20 times. A later analysis grouped co-occurring TCRs with DBSCAN, adding TCRdist sequence similarity when clustering within HLA-allele-positive subsets. Repertoires with fewer than 30,000 or more than 120,000 public chains, plus five repertoires with anomalous nucleotide sharing, were excluded from co-occurrence clustering. TCRdb provides this immuneACCESS table in a form limited to in-frame rearrangements. Some clones are lacking; in checked studies, under half of them reflect an unresolved V gene, and why the rest are absent is not known. V and J calls and clone size are copied from that table; D and trimming were computed from the DNA. The sample data list approximately 150,000 clones, and roughly 78% of these were observed just once. The leading ten clones occupy 2% to 2.5% of the sample.

The cohort consisted of some 670 healthy bone marrow donors. At the time of sampling, every cohort member was nominally healthy, though immune exposures that went unrecorded were likely present. The donor tested CMV seronegative, placing the donor among the 350 or so seronegative members of the cohort. A peripheral blood sample was collected from each donor, and TCR beta sequencing was performed on peripheral blood mononuclear cells. Genomic DNA extraction from the blood cell samples was performed with the Qiagen DNeasy Blood Extraction Kit. The sequencing input was PBMCs. This TCR was recovered from a middle-aged man in good health and CMV-seronegative.

The nucleotide sequence is given as TGTGCCAGCAGCCACTCTATGGGCGGGGGCACTGAAGCTTTCTTT. The encoded protein is CASSHSMGGGTEAFF. The rearrangement joined TRBV4-2 to TRBJ1-1, with TRBD1 tentatively as D gene (5 bases match). The CDR3 has 15 amino acids, counting the end cysteine and phenylalanine. The read is trimmed to its CDR3 DNA, 45 bases read in frame from base 1. According to the germline V gene, CDR1 reads LGHNA and CDR2 reads YNFKEQ. V is clipped by 3 bases and J by 4 bases, and the sequence between their germline boundaries is 15 bases long.